The clone carrying this TCR beta chain came up once. What it binds is unknown. The sample originates from a study of shared clonotypes between healthy human individuals. A split of CD4+ cells into CD45RA+ naive and CD45RA-negative memory subsets was performed. The protocol was immunoSEQ multiplex PCR, while the TCRdb copy is restricted to in-frame clones and leaves out a portion. Of some 1.4 million clones listed, roughly 96% are singletons. General study results and limits: Clonotypes not shared had lower generation probabilities than those common to all four donors. Blood was the only sampled material, and tissue repertoires likely differ. Richness estimates generally favored naive over memory subsets.

The CDR3 loop spans 15 amino acids. V lost 0 bases, J lost 2 bases, and 5 bases lay in between. Per the germline V gene, CDR1 is MNHEY and CDR2 is SVGAGI. The rearrangement joins TRBV6-5 to TRBJ2-6; D gene ambiguous. The sequenced material came from naive CD4+ T cells sorted from blood. Subset specified: CD45RA+ positively selected. The sequence was obtained from a man aged 25-45 years in good health. CDR3 DNA sequence: TGTGCCAGCAGTTACTCGCATGCTGGGGCCAACGTCCTGACTTTC. It is translated as CASSYSHAGANVLTF.